What follows are 27 T cell receptor beta chains derived from one specimen sequenced in a study of early T cells in non-severe SARS-CoV-2 infection. TCRdb redid the calling of the 5' RACE reads with MiXCR, one entry per CDR3 protein. The data hold some 98,000 distinct CDR3 sequences, with approximately 9.9% observed a single time. Sequencing was carried out using whole blood. The receptors come from an adult who was a healthcare worker with PCR-confirmed SARS-CoV-2 infection or an uninfected control (not recorded which).

This clonotype was observed a few times. DNA for the CDR3: TGTGCCAGTAGTAAAGGGCAGGGTGGATCCTACGAGCAGTACTTC. Translating gives CASSKGQGGSYEQYF. The rearrangement joins TRBV19 to TRBJ2-7, with D perhaps matching TRBD1 (5 bases). The CDR3 has 15 residues. Trimming took 4 bases from V and 1 from J, leaving 14 bases between them. Per the germline V gene, CDR1 is LNHDA and CDR2 is SQIVND (reference sequence).

Only a few counts were recorded for this clonotype. CDR3 sequence reads: CASSPGTSRFLINEQFF. CDR3 sequence (DNA): TGCGCCAGCAGCCCCGGAACTAGCAGGTTTCTAATCAATGAGCAGTTCTTC. This chain uses TRBV5-1 with TRBJ2-1; tentatively, D is TRBD2 (6 bases). The germline gives CDR1 SGHRS, CDR2 YFSETQ. Trimming took 4 bases from V and 6 from J, leaving 23 bases between them. This CDR3 contains 17 residues.

In this sample, this clonotype turned up many times. The rearrangement uses TRBV6-5 and TRBJ1-5, with 7 bases aligning to TRBD1. The CDR3 loop spans 14 amino acids. Germline trimming cut 6 bases from V and 7 bases from J; bases unmatched to any gene: 9. The germline gives CDR1 MNHEY, CDR2 SVGAGI. The DNA for the CDR3 is TGTGCCAGCAGCAGACAGGGTATCCGACAGCCCCAGCATTTT. It translates to CASSRQGIRQPQHF.

The V and J genes are TRBV5-1 and TRBJ1-1; D unresolved. Germline V lookup: CDR1 SGHRS, CDR2 YFSETQ. This CDR3 is 14 amino acids long. V was trimmed by 1 base and J by 1 base, leaving 8 bases between them. The CDR3 DNA is TGCGCCAGCAGCTTGTGGGTTCAGAACACTGAAGCTTTCTTT. Residues: CASSLWVQNTEAFF.

This clonotype has at least ten counts. This chain connects TRBV18 to TRBJ1-2; perhaps TRBD1 as D (6 bases). This CDR3 contains 14 residues. The V gene's germline CDR1 is KGHSH and CDR2 LQKENI. The V end was cut by 2 bases, the J end by 4 bases, with 11 bases between. The CDR3 DNA is TGTGCCAGCTCACCATCAGGACAGAGCTATGGCTACACCTTC. Residues: CASSPSGQSYGYTF.

This clonotype was detected many times. The V gene is TRBV24-1, the J gene TRBJ1-2; TRBD1 matches 8 bases. Germline lookup yields CDR1 KGHDR and CDR2 SFDVKD. The CDR3 spans 13 residues. The V segment lost 4 bases and the J segment 8 bases; nucleotides outside the gene matches: 5. CDR3 DNA: TGTGCCACCAGTGAGAGGACAGGGTACGGCTACACCTTC. It translates to CATSERTGYGYTF.

This clonotype was picked up many times. The chain has TRBV5-1 and TRBJ2-2; D is uncertain. The CDR3 contains 15 residues. The V gene's germline CDR1 is SGHRS and CDR2 YFSETQ. V lost 3 bases and J lost 4, with 13 bases in between. CDR3 loop: CASSSSSLITGELFF. The CDR3 nucleotides are TGCGCCAGCAGCTCCAGTTCCCTCATCACCGGGGAGCTGTTTTTT.

This clonotype was seen ten or more times. The chain carries TRBV5-8 and TRBJ2-7, with 7 positions matching TRBD2. The CDR3 covers 13 residues. J gave up 4 bases and V 7 bases, and 8 bases lay outside the gene matches. Germline assignment: CDR1 SGHTS and CDR2 YDEGEE. CDR3 nucleotide sequence: TGTGCCAGCGAAGCGGGGAGGACGTACGAGCAGTACTTC. It yields the protein CASEAGRTYEQYF.

This clonotype was seen a handful of times. V gene TRBV7-3 combines with J gene TRBJ1-1; no clear D. Germline V CDR1 and CDR2: SGHTA, FQGTGA. The CDR3 is 13 amino acids. V was shortened by 2 bases and J by 7 bases, with 11 bases between the two germline ends. For the CDR3, the DNA is TGTGCCAGCAGCTTACAGTCCATGGGTGAAGCTTTCTTT. This codes for CASSLQSMGEAFF.

This clonotype appeared a few times. This chain connects TRBV10-3 to TRBJ2-5; 10 nucleotides align to TRBD2. This CDR3 comprises 15 residues. Germline V lookup: CDR1 ENHRY, CDR2 SYGVKD. Germline trimming cut 6 bases from V and 2 bases from J; bases unmatched to any gene: 6. CDR3 in DNA: TGTGCCATCAGCAGGACTAGCGGAATTCAAGAGACCCAGTACTTC. It is translated as CAISRTSGIQETQYF.

There are a few counts of this clonotype. This chain links TRBV10-1 with TRBJ1-1; tentative D call: TRBD1 (5 bases). V gave up 2 bases and J gave up 1 base, with 8 bases separating them. Germline loops: CDR1 WNHNN, CDR2 SYGVQD (reference sequence). The CDR3 extends over 14 amino acids. CDR3 bases: TGCGCCAGCAGTGAGAAGACAGAGAACACTGAAGCTTTCTTT. Translated, it gives CASSEKTENTEAFF.

The table lists this clonotype with many counts. The chain is built from TRBV7-8 and TRBJ1-1; D unclear. The germline V gene has CDR1 SGHVS and CDR2 FQNEAQ. CDR3 length: 14 residues. V was shortened by 2 bases and J by 2 bases, with 9 bases between the two germline ends. Here the CDR3 reads CASSLPSPNTEAFF. In DNA, the CDR3 is TGTGCCAGCAGCTTACCCTCCCCAAACACTGAAGCTTTCTTT. The full variable domain, with the rest looked up from reference TRBV7-8 and TRBJ1-1, is GAGVSQSPRYKVAKRGQDVALRCDPISGHVSLFWYQQALGQGPEFLTYFQNEAQLDKSGLPSDRFFAERPEGSVSTLKIQRTQQEDSAVYLCASSLPSPNTEAFFGQGTRLTVV.

In this sample, this clonotype turned up many times. The CDR3 DNA sequence: TGCAGTACGGTGTCTGGGGCCAACGTCCTGACTTTC. Its protein product is CSTVSGANVLTF. The chain has TRBV29-1 and TRBJ2-6; D unclear. The CDR3 contains 12 residues. The germline gives CDR1 SQVTM, CDR2 ANQGSEA.

This chain uses TRBV19 with TRBJ1-5; 10 positions agree with TRBD1. The V gene's germline CDR1 is LNHDA and CDR2 SQIVND (reference sequence). V shed 5 bases and J 3 bases; nucleotides not matched to a gene: 4. This CDR3 has 15 residues. CDR3 residues: CASSPDRGINQPQHF. CDR3 sequence (DNA): TGTGCCAGTAGTCCGGACAGGGGGATCAATCAGCCCCAGCATTTT.

This clonotype was seen a few times. The J gene is TRBJ2-1, the V gene TRBV6-5; 10 nucleotides match TRBD1. J was trimmed by 6 bases and V by 5 bases; bases with no gene match: 7. This CDR3 region has 15 residues. Per germline, CDR1 MNHEY and CDR2 SVGAGI. The CDR3 sequence is CASSLDRGPFNEQFF. The DNA for the CDR3 is TGTGCCAGCAGTCTTGACAGGGGGCCCTTCAATGAGCAGTTCTTC.

In this sample, this clonotype turned up many times. J is TRBJ2-4 and V is TRBV5-4; 7 bases fit TRBD2. Germline loops: CDR1 SGHNT, CDR2 YYREEE (reference sequence). The V gene end was trimmed by 10 bases and the J gene end by 8 bases; junction bases not matched to a gene: 12. The CDR3 spans 13 residues. CDR3 region: CAGREAEEDIQYF. Written as DNA, the CDR3 is TGTGCCGGACGGGAGGCAGAAGAAGACATTCAGTACTTC.

This clonotype was seen at least ten times. In nucleotides, the CDR3 is TGTGCCAGCAGTCCCCACAGAATTGTCAATCAGCCCCAGCATTTT. Its protein product is CASSPHRIVNQPQHF. The chain employs TRBV28 and TRBJ1-5; D remains unclear. Germline values: CDR1 MDHEN, CDR2 SYDVKM. CDR3 length: 15 residues. V was pared by 5 bases and J by 3 bases, with 14 bases between. Supplemented by reference TRBV28 and TRBJ1-5, the full variable domain reads DVKVTQSSRYLVKRTGEKVFLECVQDMDHENMFWYRQDPGLGLRLIYFSYDVKMKEKGDIPEGYSVSREKKERFSLILESASTNQTSMYLCASSPHRIVNQPQHFGDGTRLSIL.

The CDR3 reads CAVPMGRTSGSTEQFF. CDR3 coding DNA: TGTGCCGTCCCCATGGGTCGGACTAGCGGGAGTACTGAGCAGTTCTTC. The chain has TRBV28 and TRBJ2-1, with 13 bases aligning to TRBD2. The CDR3 extends over 16 amino acids. The V gene end was trimmed by 11 bases and the J gene end by 9 bases; junction bases not matched to a gene: 16. Germline V gene data show CDR1 as MDHEN and CDR2 as SYDVKM.

This clonotype showed up just a few times. This rearrangement joins TRBV7-3 to TRBJ1-6; D is perhaps TRBD1 (5 bases). This CDR3 spans 14 amino acids. Germline CDR1 is SGHTA and CDR2 is FQGTGA. The V end was cut by 3 bases, the J end by 10 bases, with 13 bases between. In nucleotides, the CDR3 is TGTGCCAGCAGCTTTGGGGGAAGTGAATCACCCCTCCACTTT. It yields the protein CASSFGGSESPLHF.

This clonotype came up many times. The rearrangement links TRBV15 to TRBJ2-7; no clear D. Germline CDR1 LNHNV, CDR2 YYDKDF (reference sequence). The CDR3 consists of 13 residues. V was shortened by 2 bases and J by 5 bases, with 10 bases between the two germline ends. The chain's CDR3 is CATSRPPSHEQYF. The CDR3 DNA reads as TGTGCCACCAGCAGACCTCCGTCCCACGAGCAGTACTTC.

The chain carries TRBV28 and TRBJ1-5, with TRBD1 as a possible D gene (5 bases). V was clipped by 6 bases and J by 7 bases, with 7 bases between them. CDR3 length: 11 residues. CDR1 is MDHEN, CDR2 SYDVKM, per germline. CDR3 sequence reads: CASRGGQPQHF. CDR3 DNA sequence: TGTGCCAGCAGGGGGGGGCAGCCCCAGCATTTT.

The rearrangement links TRBV5-1 to TRBJ2-7, with D unresolved. The CDR3 covers 11 residues. V was cut by 5 bases and J by 3 bases, with 6 bases left in between. Germline loops: CDR1 SGHRS, CDR2 YFSETQ. CDR3 region: CASRDFYEQYF. CDR3 sequence (DNA): TGCGCCAGCAGGGATTTCTACGAGCAGTACTTC.

This clonotype was recorded a few times. The chain has TRBV2 and TRBJ2-7; a weak D match, TRBD1 (5 bases). Trimming took 6 bases from V and 4 from J, leaving 13 bases between them. From germline, CDR1 is SNHLY and CDR2 FYNNEI. The CDR3 spans 13 residues. DNA for the CDR3: TGTGCCAGCAGCGCTGGACACCCTTACGAGCAGTACTTC. Its translation is CASSAGHPYEQYF.

This clonotype was seen only a few times. This chain's CDR3 is CASSVDPSGGAHQETQYF. The DNA of the CDR3 is TGTGCCAGCAGCGTAGATCCTAGCGGGGGGGCTCACCAAGAGACCCAGTACTTC. The genes are TRBV9 and TRBJ2-5; 12 bases fit TRBD2. Per germline, CDR1 SGDLS and CDR2 YYNGEE. The CDR3 extends over 18 amino acids. Trimming cost V 0 bases and J 0 bases; bases outside gene matches: 6. Combining the CDR3 with reference TRBV9 and TRBJ2-5 gives the whole variable domain DSGVTQTPKHLITATGQRVTLRCSPRSGDLSVYWYQQSLDQGLQFLIQYYNGEERAKGNILERFSAQQFPDLHSELNLSSLELGDSALYFCASSVDPSGGAHQETQYFGPGTRLLVL.

Many counts were recorded for this clonotype. This rearrangement joins TRBV11-2 to TRBJ1-2; maybe TRBD1 (5 bases). The CDR3 is 14 residues long. The germline V gene has CDR1 SGHAT and CDR2 FQNNGV. The V gene lost 4 bases and the J gene lost 5 bases, with 14 bases spanning the gap. The CDR3 DNA reads TGTGCCAGCAGCTCCGGGACCGTCATGTATGGCTACACCTTC. It encodes CASSSGTVMYGYTF. The variable domain in full, with the rest retrieved from reference TRBV11-2 and TRBJ1-2, is EAGVAQSPRYKIIEKRQSVAFWCNPISGHATLYWYQQILGQGPKLLIQFQNNGVVDDSQLPKDRFSAERLKGVDSTLKIQPAKLEDSAVYLCASSSGTVMYGYTFGSGTRLTVV.

Concerning this clonotype: At one end the junction does not follow the germline gene, possibly because of a read error. CDR3 sequence (DNA): TGTGCTAGCAGCTTGGCAGCGTACCAAGAGACCCAGTACTTC. Translation gives CASSLAAYQETQYF. The chain has TRBV7-7 and TRBJ2-5; D ambiguous. Germline-derived CDR1 and CDR2 are SSHAT and FNYEAQ (reference sequence). The CDR3 covers 14 residues.

The CDR3 sequence: CASSLAETIGYTF. The DNA for the CDR3 is TGTGCCAGCAGTTTGGCCGAGACTATCGGCTACACCTTC. V usage is TRBV28 and J usage is TRBJ1-2; no clear D. The CDR3 extends over 13 amino acids. Trimming cost V 3 bases and J 8 bases, with 13 bases left between them. The V gene's germline CDR1 is MDHEN and CDR2 SYDVKM.